Presented here are 24 T cell receptor beta chains from one specimen sequenced in a study of OX40 agonist ivuxolimab in advanced cancers. Libraries were prepared by immunoSEQ multiplex PCR; TCRdb keeps only in-frame clonotypes and omits some of them. The sample has about 50,000 clones, around 79% seen once. The sample in question was CD4+ or CD8+ T cells sorted from blood, obtained in a trial of the OX40 agonist ivuxolimab. The receptors stem from an adult with an advanced solid tumor such as melanoma, head and neck, liver or kidney cancer.

This clone was observed a single time. V is TRBV5-4 and J is TRBJ2-3; 9 nucleotides match TRBD2. The germline V gene encodes CDR1 SGHNT and CDR2 YYREEE (reference sequence). Germline trimming cut 1 base from V and 2 bases from J; bases unmatched to any gene: 5. The CDR3 sequence is 16 residues long. CDR3 in DNA: TGTGCCAGCAGCTTGCGGCTAGCGGGGACCACAGATACGCAGTATTTT. Translation: CASSLRLAGTTDTQYF.

J is TRBJ1-6 and V is TRBV7-2; D might be TRBD1 (5 bases). With 5 bases removed from V and 7 bases from J, the gap between germline ends came to 15 bases. There are 15 residues in the CDR3. CDR1 and CDR2 (germline): SGHTA, FQGNSA. The CDR3 spells CASSDPGGWNSPLHF. DNA for the CDR3: TGTGCCAGCAGCGATCCCGGGGGTTGGAATTCACCCCTCCACTTT.

The CDR3 sequence: CASSQDRGGDEQYF. CDR3 nucleotide sequence: TGCGCCAGCAGCCAAGACAGGGGAGGGGACGAGCAGTACTTC. The V and J genes are TRBV4-1 and TRBJ2-7; a weak D match, TRBD2 (7 bases). This CDR3 has 14 residues. V was trimmed by 0 bases and J by 5 bases, leaving 11 bases between them. The germline CDR1 and CDR2 sequences are MGHRA and YSYEKL.

The rearrangement uses TRBV4-3 and TRBJ1-2; D unresolved. Germline V gene lookup returns CDR1 LGHNA and CDR2 YSLEER. V dropped 1 base and J dropped 8 bases, with 17 bases sitting between them. This CDR3 is 15 amino acids long. In nucleotides, the CDR3 is TGCGCCAGCAGCCAAGTAGCAGGAGCGTCTGGGGGCTACACCTTC. It is translated as CASSQVAGASGGYTF.

The chain carries TRBV21-1 and TRBJ2-1; the table's D call TRBD2 went unverified against the DNA. TRBV21-1 is recorded as a pseudogene. The CDR3 is 22 amino acids. The CDR3 region is CASRGDIGQALGLAGEANEQFF. The CDR3 DNA reads as TGTGCCAGCAGAGGAGATATAGGACAGGCACTTGGGCTAGCGGGCGAGGCTAATGAGCAGTTCTTC.

The CDR3 sequence: CASCPIRENSGNTIYF. The CDR3 DNA follows: TGTGCCAGCTGCCCGATCCGGGAAAACTCTGGAAACACCATATATTTT. This rearrangement joins TRBV18 to TRBJ1-3, with D unclear. Trimming cost V 7 bases and J 0 bases, with 16 bases left between them. In germline, CDR1 is KGHSH, CDR2 LQKENI. The CDR3 has 16 amino acids.

This clone appeared a single time. The chain combines TRBV5-1 with TRBJ2-3; a possible D gene is TRBD2 (6 bases). The germline CDR1 and CDR2 sequences are SGHRS and YFSETQ. The CDR3 runs to 15 residues. Trimming removed 3 bases at V and 2 bases at J, with 13 bases between. DNA of the CDR3: TGCGCCAGCAGCTCAACGACTAGTTACACAGATACGCAGTATTTT. It codes for CASSSTTSYTDTQYF.

J is TRBJ1-1 and V is TRBV27, with D perhaps matching TRBD1 (6 bases). The V end was cut by 4 bases, the J end by 5 bases, with 23 bases between. Looked up from germline, CDR1 is MNHEY and CDR2 is SMNVEV (reference sequence). This CDR3 is built from 17 residues. Here the CDR3 reads CASSSSAGPRGGTEAFF. CDR3 bases: TGTGCCAGCAGTTCCTCCGCGGGCCCGCGAGGGGGGACTGAAGCTTTCTTT.

This clone appeared a few times. The chain has TRBV11-1 and TRBJ2-1; 8 bases match TRBD1. CDR1 SGHAT and CDR2 FQDESV come from the germline V gene (reference sequence). The V segment lost 5 bases and the J segment 0 bases; nucleotides outside the gene matches: 3. The CDR3 is made up of 15 amino acids. The CDR3 spells CASSDTGGSYNEQFF. The CDR3 DNA sequence: TGTGCCAGCAGCGATACAGGGGGCTCCTACAATGAGCAGTTCTTC.

J is TRBJ2-7 and V is TRBV5-1; 7 nucleotides align to TRBD2. The germline V gene encodes CDR1 SGHRS and CDR2 YFSETQ. This CDR3 comprises 14 residues. V lost 2 bases and J lost 4; bases outside the gene matches: 6. CDR3 nucleotides: TGCGCCAGCAGCTTAATAGCGGGCCCTTACGAGCAGTACTTC. Protein: CASSLIAGPYEQYF.

The CDR3 DNA reads TGTGCCAGCAGCTTGGGGCAGTCGCTAGCCAAAAACATTCAGTACTTC. The encoded protein is CASSLGQSLAKNIQYF. The chain combines TRBV7-2 with TRBJ2-4, with a possible D match to TRBD1 (5 bases). From germline, CDR1 is SGHTA and CDR2 FQGNSA. Trimming stripped 3 bases from V and 0 bases from J, with 12 bases between. CDR3 length equals 16 residues. Filled out from reference TRBV7-2 and TRBJ2-4, the complete variable domain reads GAGVSQSPSNKVTEKGKDVELRCDPISGHTALYWYRQSLGQGLEFLIYFQGNSAPDKSGLPSDRFSAERTGGSVSTLTIQRTQQEDSAVYLCASSLGQSLAKNIQYFGAGTRLSVL.

This rearrangement joins TRBV30 to TRBJ1-2; perhaps TRBD1 as D (6 bases). CDR1 and CDR2 from the germline V gene are GTSNPN and SVGIG (reference sequence). With 1 base removed from V and 0 bases from J, the gap between germline ends came to 12 bases. The CDR3 is 15 amino acids. This chain's CDR3 is CAWSAPGVSNYGYTF. Here the CDR3 DNA reads TGTGCCTGGAGTGCCCCAGGGGTCTCTAACTATGGCTACACCTTC.

The CDR3, as DNA: TGTGCCAGCAGAGAACAGGGGAGCAATCAGCCCCAGCATTTT. It specifies CASREQGSNQPQHF. The rearrangement links TRBV2 to TRBJ1-5; 7 bases align to TRBD1. The CDR3 is made up of 14 amino acids. Per germline, CDR1 SNHLY and CDR2 FYNNEI. V lost 6 bases to trimming and J lost 1 base; unmatched junction nucleotides: 3.

V is TRBV18 and J is TRBJ2-1, with 8 positions matching TRBD2. The germline CDR1 and CDR2 sequences are KGHSH and LQKENI. The junction had 6 bases not matched to a gene; V was cut back by 1 base and J by 4 bases. There are 16 residues in the CDR3. Here the CDR3 reads CASSPQNLAGYNEQFF. The CDR3 DNA follows: TGTGCCAGCTCACCACAGAACCTAGCGGGTTACAATGAGCAGTTCTTC.

Worth noting for this clone: A junction boundary mismatches the germline segment, possibly from a read error. The chain joins TRBV5-8 to TRBJ1-4; D not resolved. The CDR3 spans 12 residues. Per germline, CDR1 SGHTS and CDR2 YDEGEE. CDR3 sequence: CASSQELGKLFF. The DNA of the CDR3 is TGCGCCAGCAGCCAAGAGTTGGGGAAACTGTTTTTT.

This chain links TRBV5-6 with TRBJ1-1, with no clear D. The V gene's germline CDR1 is SGHDT and CDR2 YYEEEE. The CDR3 contains 13 residues. Trimming stripped 4 bases from V and 11 bases from J, with 18 bases between. The CDR3 loop reads CASSGLREMYAFF. For the CDR3, the DNA is TGTGCCAGCAGCGGGTTAAGGGAGATGTACGCTTTCTTT.

The chain combines TRBV5-1 with TRBJ2-7; D is undetermined. V dropped 1 base and J dropped 5 bases, with 13 bases sitting between them. Germline V gives CDR1 SGHRS, CDR2 YFSETQ. The CDR3 contains 14 residues. CDR3 amino acids: CASSLSQVSNEQYF. The CDR3 DNA sequence: TGCGCCAGCAGCTTGTCTCAGGTCTCTAACGAGCAGTACTTC.

This sequence joins TRBV7-3 and TRBJ2-3; D gene ambiguous. Trimming shortened V by 5 bases and J by 2 bases, and 14 bases separated the two germline ends. CDR3 size: 15 residues. In germline, CDR1 is SGHTA, CDR2 FQGTGA. The CDR3 is CASSPDNFFTDTQYF. The CDR3 DNA follows: TGTGCCAGCAGCCCCGATAACTTTTTCACAGATACGCAGTATTTT.

This clone was counted a few times. This chain connects TRBV7-7 to TRBJ2-5; D possibly matches TRBD1 or TRBD2 (6 bases each). Germline V CDR1 and CDR2: SSHAT, FNYEAQ (reference sequence). The CDR3 extends over 15 amino acids. Trimming stripped 7 bases from V and 5 bases from J, with 20 bases between. The CDR3 sequence is CASTQGGAGGETQYF. CDR3 nucleotide sequence: TGTGCCAGCACACAGGGCGGGGCAGGAGGGGAGACCCAGTACTTC. Variable domain in full (rest from reference TRBV7-7 and TRBJ2-5): GAGVSQSPRYKVTKRGQDVTLRCDPISSHATLYWYQQALGQGPEFLTYFNYEAQPDKSGLPSDRFSAERPEGSISTLTIQRTEQRDSAMYRCASTQGGAGGETQYFGPGTRLLVL.

This sequence joins TRBV4-1 and TRBJ2-3, with D hard to call. Trimming stripped 4 bases from V and 3 bases from J, with 11 bases between. Germline V lookup: CDR1 MGHRA, CDR2 YSYEKL. The CDR3 has 14 residues. CDR3 residues: CASSPRGRTDTQYF. CDR3 coding DNA: TGCGCCAGCAGCCCGCGCGGACGGACAGATACGCAGTATTTT.

The chain recombines TRBV15 with TRBJ2-4; TRBD1 or TRBD2 may be the D gene (6 bases each). V shed 1 base and J shed 6 bases, with 16 bases lying between them. Germline lookup yields CDR1 LNHNV and CDR2 YYDKDF (reference sequence). The CDR3 runs to 16 residues. For the CDR3, the DNA is TGTGCCACCAGCAGAGGGGGGCGGGGCCTTATAAACATTCAGTACTTC. Encoded protein: CATSRGGRGLINIQYF.

The chain employs TRBV7-9 and TRBJ2-7; TRBD2 aligns across 12 bases. This CDR3 is built from 18 residues. V was pared by 0 bases and J by 0 bases, with 6 bases of the junction left unmatched. CDR1 SEHNR and CDR2 FQNEAQ come from the germline V gene (reference sequence). CDR3 in amino acids: CASSLARLAGGSSYEQYF. As DNA, the CDR3 is TGTGCCAGCAGCTTAGCGCGGCTAGCGGGGGGGAGCTCCTACGAGCAGTACTTC.

The CDR3 spells CASQGEPGNTIYF. DNA of the CDR3: TGTGCCAGCCAGGGAGAGCCAGGAAACACCATATATTTT. The rearrangement joins TRBV27 to TRBJ1-3, with D possibly being TRBD1 (5 bases). Trimming shortened V by 8 bases and J by 4 bases, and 12 bases separated the two germline ends. Germline V CDR1 and CDR2: MNHEY, SMNVEV (reference sequence). The CDR3 loop spans 13 amino acids.

The CDR3 sequence is CASSIPASGLTTDTQYF. The CDR3 region has the DNA TGTGCCAGCAGCATCCCTGCTAGCGGCCTCACCACAGATACGCAGTATTTT. The chain recombines TRBV5-4 with TRBJ2-3; 7 bases are a match to TRBD2. This CDR3 contains 17 residues. V was clipped by 4 bases and J by 2 bases; unmatched bases: 13. The germline CDR1 and CDR2 sequences are SGHNT and YYREEE (reference sequence).